The next 32 T cell receptor beta chains were all read from a single sample in a study of T cell responses to AZD1222 COVID-19 vaccine. The repertoire was sequenced with immunoSEQ multiplex PCR; TCRdb's copy has only in-frame clones and lacks some. The table records 140,000 or so clones, about 89% of them present only once. The sample was peripheral blood, taken on day 0 of AZD1222 vaccination. These receptors originate from an adult in good health.

The chain uses TRBV4-1 and TRBJ1-1, with D maybe TRBD1 (5 bases). Germline CDR1 and CDR2: MGHRA and YSYEKL. The V gene lost 1 base and the J gene lost 3 bases, with 12 bases spanning the gap. The CDR3 covers 15 residues. CDR3 protein: CASSQGPRADTEAFF. The CDR3 bases are TGCGCCAGCAGCCAAGGACCCAGGGCCGACACTGAAGCTTTCTTT.

This clone has only a few counts. The chain uses TRBV19 and TRBJ1-3; D gene ambiguous. CDR3 length: 15 amino acids. Germline CDR1 and CDR2: LNHDA and SQIVND (reference sequence). Between the trimmed V and J ends, which lost 5 bases and 0 bases, there was a span of 11 bases. The CDR3 reads CASSPQVLSGNTIYF. Here the CDR3 DNA reads TGTGCCAGTAGTCCTCAGGTACTCTCTGGAAACACCATATATTTT.

As for this clone: The sample holds other DNA sequences that translate to the same CDR3. The rearrangement uses TRBV27 and TRBJ1-1, with TRBD1 matching 7 bases. The germline gives CDR1 MNHEY, CDR2 SMNVEV (reference sequence). This CDR3 spans 14 amino acids. J was trimmed by 0 bases and V by 6 bases; bases with no gene match: 4. Here the CDR3 reads CASRPGTVNTEAFF. The CDR3 coding sequence is TGTGCCAGCAGACCCGGGACAGTGAACACTGAAGCTTTCTTT.

The chain joins TRBV10-3 to TRBJ2-3, with D hard to call. CDR1 is ENHRY and CDR2 is SYGVKD in the germline V gene. The length of the CDR3 is 13 residues. V shed 3 bases and J shed 2 bases, with 6 bases lying between them. In nucleotides, the CDR3 is TGTGCCATCAGTGATACAGTCACAGATACGCAGTATTTT. This encodes CAISDTVTDTQYF.

DNA of the CDR3: TGTGCCAGCAGTCAGGGGGTCGCGGTTAATTCACCCCTCCACTTT. Amino acid sequence: CASSQGVAVNSPLHF. The J gene is TRBJ1-6, the V gene TRBV2, with 7 bases lining up with TRBD1. The V gene's germline CDR1 is SNHLY and CDR2 FYNNEI. V shed 5 bases, J shed 6 bases, and the junction held 7 bases outside the gene matches. CDR3 length: 15 residues. Looking up the rest from reference TRBV2 and TRBJ1-6 gives the full variable domain: EPEVTQTPSHQVTQMGQEVILRCVPISNHLYFYWYRQILGQKVEFLVSFYNNEISEKSEIFDDQFSVERPDGSNFTLKIRSTKLEDSAMYFCASSQGVAVNSPLHFGNGTRLTVT.

In its sample, this clone was seen once. The CDR3: CASRTSITTDTQYF. The CDR3 DNA reads TGTGCCAGCAGGACTAGCATAACCACAGATACGCAGTATTTT. The chain uses TRBV6-5 and TRBJ2-3; TRBD2 matches at 7 bases. CDR1 MNHEY and CDR2 SVGAGI come from the germline V gene. This CDR3 comprises 14 residues. V lost 6 bases and J lost 2; bases outside the gene matches: 5.

As regards this clone: Other DNA sequences in the sample encode the same CDR3. This chain connects TRBV7-3 to TRBJ1-1, with D tentatively TRBD1 (5 bases). The CDR3 totals 13 residues. V shed 5 bases and J shed 1 base, with 8 bases lying between them. Germline CDR1 and CDR2: SGHTA and FQGTGA. The CDR3 sequence: CASSRDRNTEAFF. The CDR3 nucleotides read TGTGCCAGCAGCCGTGACAGGAACACTGAAGCTTTCTTT.

V usage is TRBV4-1 and J usage is TRBJ2-2; TRBD2 agrees at 11 bases. The CDR3 extends over 17 amino acids. The trim removed 0 bases at V and 5 bases at J, leaving 5 bases unmatched. The V gene's germline CDR1 is MGHRA and CDR2 YSYEKL. The CDR3 protein is CASSQELAGGVTGELFF. The DNA of the CDR3 is TGCGCCAGCAGCCAAGAGCTAGCGGGGGGTGTTACCGGGGAGCTGTTTTTT.

This sequence joins TRBV4-1 and TRBJ1-2, with 7 bases identical to TRBD1. Germline V lookup: CDR1 MGHRA, CDR2 YSYEKL. V shed 0 bases, J shed 6 bases, and the junction held 4 bases outside the gene matches. The CDR3 loop spans 14 amino acids. The CDR3 reads CASSQEDRSDGYTF. The CDR3 coding sequence is TGCGCCAGCAGCCAAGAGGACAGGAGCGATGGCTACACCTTC.

The chain carries TRBV11-2 and TRBJ1-5; D gene unclear. V was cut by 1 base and J by 6 bases, with 13 bases left in between. The length of the CDR3 is 15 residues. Germline assignment: CDR1 SGHAT and CDR2 FQNNGV. The CDR3 loop reads CASSLGAGSTQPQHF. CDR3 sequence (DNA): TGTGCCAGCAGCTTAGGGGCGGGCTCTACTCAGCCCCAGCATTTT.

This chain connects TRBV18 to TRBJ2-5, with D maybe TRBD1 (5 bases). Germline assignment: CDR1 KGHSH and CDR2 LQKENI. Trimming left V 2 bases short and J 7 bases short, with 17 bases between. The length of the CDR3 is 15 residues. CDR3 bases: TGTGCCAGCTCACCAGTTAACCAGGGCGACGTGACCCAGTACTTC. It is translated as CASSPVNQGDVTQYF.

This clone showed up just a few times. This rearrangement joins TRBV6-5 to TRBJ2-7; 7 nucleotides line up with TRBD2. The germline CDR1 and CDR2 sequences are MNHEY and SVGAGI. This CDR3 spans 14 amino acids. J was trimmed by 2 bases and V by 6 bases; bases with no gene match: 7. CDR3 in DNA: TGTGCCAGCAGACTACCTGGGACTACCTACGAGCAGTACTTC. Protein product: CASRLPGTTYEQYF.

The gene calls are TRBV6-5 and TRBJ2-5; no reliable D call. Per germline, CDR1 MNHEY and CDR2 SVGAGI. This CDR3 comprises 15 residues. Deletions cut 7 bases from V and 5 bases from J, with 20 bases between. This CDR3 is CASTRDVTIKETQYF. The CDR3 DNA is TGTGCCAGCACTCGTGACGTAACCATCAAGGAGACCCAGTACTTC.

The rearrangement uses TRBV15 and TRBJ2-7; 7 nucleotides line up with TRBD2. Germline loops: CDR1 LNHNV, CDR2 YYDKDF (reference sequence). There are 16 residues in the CDR3. V shed 0 bases, J shed 3 bases, and the junction held 8 bases outside the gene matches. CDR3 sequence reads: CATSREGGSLGYEQYF. The CDR3 DNA reads TGTGCCACCAGCAGAGAGGGAGGGAGCTTGGGCTACGAGCAGTACTTC.

Only one count was recorded for this clone. The chain employs TRBV14 and TRBJ1-5, with TRBD1 as a possible D gene (6 bases). This CDR3 is 16 amino acids long. The V end lost 1 base, the J end lost 2 bases, and 12 bases lay between the germline ends. The germline CDR1 and CDR2 sequences are SGHDN and FVKESK. Written as DNA, the CDR3 is TGTGCCAGCAGCCAAGGAGGGGGGAGCGGCAATCAGCCCCAGCATTTT. It encodes CASSQGGGSGNQPQHF.

This chain uses TRBV5-4 with TRBJ2-3; D gene ambiguous. Deletions cut 3 bases from V and 5 bases from J, with 7 bases between. The V gene's germline CDR1 is SGHNT and CDR2 YYREEE (reference sequence). The CDR3 consists of 12 residues. The CDR3 is CASSSSLDTQYF. CDR3 sequence (DNA): TGTGCCAGCAGCTCTTCCTTAGATACGCAGTATTTT.

This chain uses TRBV7-8 with TRBJ2-1, with a possible D match to TRBD2 (7 bases). There are 15 residues in the CDR3. Trimming shortened V by 6 bases and J by 9 bases, and 21 bases separated the two germline ends. The germline V gene encodes CDR1 SGHVS and CDR2 FQNEAQ. CDR3 in DNA: TGTGCCAGCAGGCCACCGGGGGGCCCCGCAATTGAGCAGTTCTTC. Translation: CASRPPGGPAIEQFF.

This chain links TRBV18 with TRBJ1-2; the D is unclear. Germline CDR1 KGHSH, CDR2 LQKENI. CDR3 length: 11 residues. The V gene lost 2 bases and the J gene lost 6 bases, with 4 bases spanning the gap. CDR3 in amino acids: CASSPADGYTF. As DNA, the CDR3 is TGTGCCAGCTCACCAGCGGATGGCTACACCTTC. Looking up the rest from reference TRBV18 and TRBJ1-2 gives the full variable domain: NAGVMQNPRHLVRRRGQEARLRCSPMKGHSHVYWYRQLPEEGLKFMVYLQKENIIDESGMPKERFSAEFPKEGPSILRIQQVVRGDSAAYFCASSPADGYTFGSGTRLTVV.

The chain uses TRBV5-8 and TRBJ2-3, with TRBD2 matching over 10 bases. The CDR3 is made up of 16 amino acids. Trimming removed 4 bases from V and 1 base from J; junction bases left unmatched: 6. The germline CDR1 and CDR2 sequences are SGHTS and YDEGEE. This chain's CDR3 is CASSNLLAGRTDTQYF. CDR3 bases: TGTGCCAGCAGCAATCTACTAGCGGGGCGCACAGATACGCAGTATTTT.

The V call is TRBV19, the J call TRBJ1-1; D not certain. V lost 8 bases and J 1 base, leaving 11 bases between the germline ends. This CDR3 spans 13 amino acids. The germline V gene encodes CDR1 LNHDA and CDR2 SQIVND (reference sequence). The CDR3 nucleotides read TGTGCCAGTGGTGACACCTCGAACACTGAAGCTTTCTTT. This translates into CASGDTSNTEAFF.

The chain is built from TRBV19 and TRBJ2-3; D gene uncertain. From germline, CDR1 is LNHDA and CDR2 SQIVND (reference sequence). Between the trimmed V and J ends, which lost 11 bases and 1 base, there was a span of 22 bases. CDR3 length: 16 residues. This CDR3 reads CAQKGRPPVGTDTQYF. The CDR3 DNA is TGTGCCCAAAAGGGCCGTCCCCCAGTCGGCACAGATACGCAGTATTTT.

This chain links TRBV7-5 with TRBJ1-5; the table's D gene call, TRBD1, was not cross checked with the DNA. TRBV7-5 is an annotated pseudogene. The CDR3 extends over 16 amino acids. The CDR3 sequence: CARSLCWDRGYQPQHF. CDR3 in DNA: TGTGCCAGAAGCTTATGTTGGGACAGGGGGTATCAGCCCCAGCATTTT.

The chain joins TRBV25-1 to TRBJ1-2, with 8 bases identical to TRBD1. V shed 3 bases, J shed 7 bases, and the junction held 10 bases outside the gene matches. The CDR3 consists of 15 residues. Germline V gene sequence: CDR1 MGHDK, CDR2 SYGVNS. CDR3 sequence reads: CASSDPTGARIGYTF. The CDR3 coding sequence is TGTGCCAGCAGTGACCCGACAGGGGCCCGTATTGGCTACACCTTC.

CDR3 sequence reads: CASSEDFSPYNSPLHF. The CDR3 DNA follows: TGCGCCAGCAGTGAAGACTTCAGCCCCTATAATTCACCCCTCCACTTT. The chain couples TRBV10-2 to TRBJ1-6, with D unresolved. Germline V CDR1 and CDR2: WSHSY, SAAADI. This CDR3 contains 16 residues. V lost 3 bases and J 2 bases, leaving 11 bases between the germline ends.

The genes are TRBV5-1 and TRBJ1-3; no definite D call. The V gene's germline CDR1 is SGHRS and CDR2 YFSETQ. The CDR3 covers 13 residues. Trimming removed 0 bases at V and 4 bases at J, with 5 bases between. The CDR3 coding sequence is TGCGCCAGCAGCTTGGCCCGAGGAAACACCATATATTTT. Amino acids: CASSLARGNTIYF. Full variable domain (remainder filled in from reference TRBV5-1 and TRBJ1-3): KAGVTQTPRYLIKTRGQQVTLSCSPISGHRSVSWYQQTPGQGLQFLFEYFSETQRNKGNFPGRFSGRQFSNSRSEMNVSTLELGDSALYLCASSLARGNTIYFGEGSWLTVV.

V and J are TRBV7-9 and TRBJ2-7; D may be TRBD2 (6 bases). The CDR3 is 16 residues long. V shed 4 bases and J shed 7 bases, with 23 bases lying between them. Germline CDR1 reads SEHNR; CDR2 reads FQNEAQ (reference sequence). CDR3 residues: CASSYYSEEGSREQYF. The CDR3 nucleotides are TGTGCCAGCAGCTATTACAGCGAGGAGGGGTCGAGGGAGCAGTACTTC.

This rearrangement joins TRBV3-1 (or the pseudogene TRBV3-2) to TRBJ2-2; D is possibly TRBD2 (5 bases). Germline lookup yields CDR1 LGHDT and CDR2 YNNKEL (reference sequence). This CDR3 contains 14 residues. Trimming shortened V by 6 bases and J by 7 bases, and 15 bases separated the two germline ends. Here the CDR3 reads CASRRARDIGELFF. DNA of the CDR3: TGTGCCAGCAGGAGGGCCCGGGATATCGGGGAGCTGTTTTTT.

The gene calls are TRBV6-5 and TRBJ1-1; D may be TRBD1 (5 bases). Per the germline V gene, CDR1 is MNHEY and CDR2 is SVGAGI. The CDR3 extends over 14 amino acids. V gave up 1 base and J gave up 1 base, with 7 bases separating them. The CDR3 reads CASSYWGKNTEAFF. The CDR3 DNA is TGTGCCAGCAGTTACTGGGGGAAGAACACTGAAGCTTTCTTT.

The V gene is TRBV6-5, the J gene TRBJ2-5; no clear D gene. The V and J ends lost 0 bases and 5 bases respectively, with 13 bases between them. The germline gives CDR1 MNHEY, CDR2 SVGAGI. The CDR3 is 15 amino acids. CDR3 in DNA: TGTGCCAGCAGTTACTCGGGTGCCGTCAAGGAGACCCAGTACTTC. Protein product: CASSYSGAVKETQYF.

The chain links TRBV29-1 to TRBJ1-2; D gene uncertain. The CDR3 has 11 residues. Germline V gene lookup returns CDR1 SQVTM and CDR2 ANQGSEA. The V end was cut by 5 bases, the J end by 4 bases, with 8 bases between. The CDR3 protein is CSVHDTYGYTF. The CDR3 DNA reads as TGCAGCGTTCATGATACCTATGGCTACACCTTC.

V gene TRBV30 combines with J gene TRBJ2-7; 8 bases fit TRBD2. V lost 0 bases and J lost 2; bases outside the gene matches: 12. The length of the CDR3 is 17 residues. CDR1 is GTSNPN, CDR2 SVGIG, per germline (reference sequence). The DNA of the CDR3 is TGTGCCTGGAGTGTACCCCCTAGACTAGCGCGAACCTACGAGCAGTACTTC. Translated, it gives CAWSVPPRLARTYEQYF.

The rearrangement links TRBV18 to TRBJ1-1; the D is unclear. The CDR3 extends over 13 amino acids. Trimming stripped 3 bases from V and 0 bases from J, with 5 bases between. Germline values: CDR1 KGHSH, CDR2 LQKENI. CDR3 protein: CASSPIMNTEAFF. The CDR3 nucleotides read TGTGCCAGCTCACCGATTATGAACACTGAAGCTTTCTTT.